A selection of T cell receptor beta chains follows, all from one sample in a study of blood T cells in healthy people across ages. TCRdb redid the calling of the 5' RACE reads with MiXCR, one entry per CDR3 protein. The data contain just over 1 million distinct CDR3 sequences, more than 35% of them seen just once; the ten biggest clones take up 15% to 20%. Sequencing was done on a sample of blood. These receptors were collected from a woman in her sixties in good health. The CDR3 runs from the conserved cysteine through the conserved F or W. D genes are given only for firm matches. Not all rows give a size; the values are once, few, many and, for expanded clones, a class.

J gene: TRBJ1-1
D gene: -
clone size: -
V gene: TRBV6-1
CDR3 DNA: TGTGCCAGCAGTATAAAGGGTAGGAACACTGAAGCTTTCTTT
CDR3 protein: CASSIKGRNTEAFF

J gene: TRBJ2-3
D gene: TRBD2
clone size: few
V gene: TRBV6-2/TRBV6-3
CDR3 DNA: TGTGCCAGCAGTTATACCGCTAGCGGGAGTCTCGCAGATACGCAGTATTTT
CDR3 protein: CASSYTASGSLADTQYF

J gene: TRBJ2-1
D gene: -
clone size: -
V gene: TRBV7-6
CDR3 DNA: TGTGCCAGCGCCCGGGGACCGGGATTAGAAAATGAGCAGTTCTTC
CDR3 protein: CASARGPGLENEQFF

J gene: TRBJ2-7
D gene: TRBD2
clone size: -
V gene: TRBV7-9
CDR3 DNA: TGTGCCAGCAGCTTAATAGCTAGCGGTGCCTACGAGCAGTACTTC
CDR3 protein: CASSLIASGAYEQYF

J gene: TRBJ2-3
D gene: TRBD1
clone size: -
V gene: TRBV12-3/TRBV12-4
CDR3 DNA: TGTGCCAGCAGACAGGGGGCGCGGACAGATACGCAGTATTTT
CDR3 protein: CASRQGARTDTQYF

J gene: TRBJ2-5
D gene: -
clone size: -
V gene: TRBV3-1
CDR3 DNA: TGTGCCAGCAGCCAATCCGTTTGGGGAAAGATCTCGGAGACCCAGTACTTC
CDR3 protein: CASSQSVWGKISETQYF

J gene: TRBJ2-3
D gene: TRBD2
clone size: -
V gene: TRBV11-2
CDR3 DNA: TGTGCCAGCGGGGAACTAGCGGGAGATACGCAGTATTTT
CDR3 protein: CASGELAGDTQYF

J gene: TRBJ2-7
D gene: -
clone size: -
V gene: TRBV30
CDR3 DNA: TGTGCCTGGAGTCTAGGTCAGGGGACCTACGAGCAGTACTTC
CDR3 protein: CAWSLGQGTYEQYF

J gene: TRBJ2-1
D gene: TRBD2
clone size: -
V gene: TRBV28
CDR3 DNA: TGTGCCACCACCCCCGGGACTAGTTTCAATGAGCAGTTCTTC
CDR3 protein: CATTPGTSFNEQFF

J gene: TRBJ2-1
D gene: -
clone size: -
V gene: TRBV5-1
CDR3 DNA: TGCGCCAGCAGCTTGGGAGGTCGCCCCCTCGATGAGCAGTTCTTC
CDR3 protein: CASSLGGRPLDEQFF

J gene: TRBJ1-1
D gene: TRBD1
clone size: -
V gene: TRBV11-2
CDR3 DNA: TGTGCCAGCAGCGCAGGACAGGGGCAGAACACTGAAGCTTTCTTT
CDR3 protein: CASSAGQGQNTEAFF

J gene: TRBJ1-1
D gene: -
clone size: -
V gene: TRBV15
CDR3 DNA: TGTGCCACCGGACCAGTGAACACTGAAGCTTTCTTT
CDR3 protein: CATGPVNTEAFF

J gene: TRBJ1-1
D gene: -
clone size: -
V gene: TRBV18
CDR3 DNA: TGTGCCAGCTCGCCGAACTTACAGGGTTGGGACACTGAAGCTTTCTTT
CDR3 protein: CASSPNLQGWDTEAFF

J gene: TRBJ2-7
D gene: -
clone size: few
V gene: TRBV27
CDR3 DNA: TGTGCCAGCAGTTTGACCCGGGACCAGACCTACGAGCAGTACTTC
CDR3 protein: CASSLTRDQTYEQYF

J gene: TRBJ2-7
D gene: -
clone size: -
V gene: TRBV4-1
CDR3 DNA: TGCGCCAGCAGCCAAGACCCCATAGGCCCCTACGAGCAGTACTTC
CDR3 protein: CASSQDPIGPYEQYF

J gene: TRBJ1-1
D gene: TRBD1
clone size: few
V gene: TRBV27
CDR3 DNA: TGTGCCAGCAGTAACGAGGGACAGAGGAACACTGAAGCTTTCTTT
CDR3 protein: CASSNEGQRNTEAFF

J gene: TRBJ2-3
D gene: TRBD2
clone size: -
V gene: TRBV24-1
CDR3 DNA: TGTGCCACCGGACAAGCGGGAGGAGGCGATACGCAGTATTTT
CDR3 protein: CATGQAGGGDTQYF

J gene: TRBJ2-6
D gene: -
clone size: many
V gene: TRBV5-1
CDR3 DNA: TGCGCCAGCAGCTACAGGACGGCTGGGGCCAACGTCCTGACTTTC
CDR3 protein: CASSYRTAGANVLTF

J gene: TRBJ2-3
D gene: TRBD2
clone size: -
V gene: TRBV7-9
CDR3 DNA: TGTGCCAGCAGCCCCCGGCGGCGGGAGGGCTCGGATACGCAGTATTTT
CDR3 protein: CASSPRRREGSDTQYF

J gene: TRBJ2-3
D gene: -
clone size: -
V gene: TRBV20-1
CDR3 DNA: TGCAGTGCTCCGGAGTACCTTGCAGATACGCAGTATTTT
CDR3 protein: CSAPEYLADTQYF

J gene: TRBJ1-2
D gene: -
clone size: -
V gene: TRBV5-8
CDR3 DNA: TGTGCCAGCAGGGACACAGTTGGGGGTGGCTACACCTTC
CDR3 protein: CASRDTVGGGYTF

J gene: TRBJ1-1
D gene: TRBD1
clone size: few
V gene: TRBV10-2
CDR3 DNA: TGCGCCAGCCGACGAAGTCGGGACAGCTCTTTGAACACTGAAGCTTTCTTT
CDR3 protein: CASRRSRDSSLNTEAFF

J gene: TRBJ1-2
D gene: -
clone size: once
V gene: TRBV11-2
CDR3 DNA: TGTGCCAGCAGCTTAGATCCTGCAGGGACGAACTATGGCTACACCTTC
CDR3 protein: CASSLDPAGTNYGYTF

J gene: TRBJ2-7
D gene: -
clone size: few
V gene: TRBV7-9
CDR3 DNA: TGTGCCAGCAGCTTGCCGACAGAAAACTACGAGCAGTACTTC
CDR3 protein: CASSLPTENYEQYF

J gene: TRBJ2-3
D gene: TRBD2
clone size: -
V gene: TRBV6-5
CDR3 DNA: TGTGCCAGCAGTTACGAGGGCGGGAGGGCCTGGGATACGCAGTATTTT
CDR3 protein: CASSYEGGRAWDTQYF

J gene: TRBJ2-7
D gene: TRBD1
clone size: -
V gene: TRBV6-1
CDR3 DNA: TGTGCCAGCAAACAGGGGGTGGACGAGCAGTACTTC
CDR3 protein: CASKQGVDEQYF

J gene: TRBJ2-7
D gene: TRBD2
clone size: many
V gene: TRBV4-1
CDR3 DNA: TGCGCCAGCAGCCAAGAAGCGGGAGGTAGCGAGCAGTACTTC
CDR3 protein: CASSQEAGGSEQYF

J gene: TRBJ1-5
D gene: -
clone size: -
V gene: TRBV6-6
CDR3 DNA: TGTGCCGGCAGCCGTATACAGGGACAGCCCCAGCATTTT
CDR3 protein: CAGSRIQGQPQHF